One sample yielded the 12 T cell receptor beta chains listed below, sequenced in a study of CD8 T cells in ankylosing spondylitis. In TCRdb, the 5' RACE reads were re-called with MiXCR into one record per CDR3 protein. The data show about 260,000 distinct CDR3 sequences, with about 19% seen just once and roughly 8% held by the top ten. What was sequenced was blood, either unsorted or a sorted T cell fraction (not recorded which). The source of these receptors is a male donor with ankylosing spondylitis or in good health (not recorded which).

The chain employs TRBV12-3 or TRBV12-4 and TRBJ2-4, with TRBD2 identical over 12 bases. CDR3 length: 19 residues. The ends lost 2 bases at V and 2 bases at J; junction bases unmatched: 10. Here the CDR3 reads CASSLFLAGGLGSKNIQYF. In DNA, the CDR3 is TGTGCCAGCAGTTTATTTCTAGCGGGAGGGCTCGGGTCCAAAAACATTCAGTACTTC.

In the case of this clonotype: Since no conserved phenylalanine or tryptophan closes the CDR3, a read error is the likely cause. Because the CDR3's place on the DNA is in doubt, the DNA is left out and the CDR3 is given as listed by TCRdb. V usage is TRBV28 and J usage is TRBJ2-7; TRBD2 is the table's D call and was not checked against the DNA. CDR1 and CDR2 from the germline V gene are MDHEN and SYDVKM. 13 amino acids form the CDR3, both terminal residues included. The CDR3 sequence: CASSLSLGSGATI.

This chain uses TRBV2 with TRBJ1-1, with a weak D call TRBD1 (5 bases). This CDR3 comprises 14 residues. Between the trimmed V and J ends, which lost 0 bases and 5 bases, there was a span of 10 bases. Germline values: CDR1 SNHLY, CDR2 FYNNEI. CDR3 residues: CASSEAWDLTEAFF. CDR3 DNA: TGTGCCAGCAGTGAAGCCTGGGACTTGACTGAAGCTTTCTTT.

This clonotype was detected a few times. The junction and the germline gene differ at one end; a read error may be behind it. J is TRBJ1-1 and V is TRBV7-2, with 8 bases that match TRBD1. Germline CDR1 SGHTA, CDR2 FQGNSA. The CDR3 runs 14 residues. CDR3 amino acids: CASSPWTGNAEAFF. In nucleotides, the CDR3 is TGTGCCAGCAGCCCCTGGACAGGGAACGCTGAAGCTTTCTTT.

This clonotype was detected a few times. This chain uses TRBV10-3 with TRBJ1-6; 10 bases match TRBD1. The CDR3 consists of 15 residues. Germline CDR1 is ENHRY and CDR2 is SYGVKD. The J segment lost 7 bases and the V segment lost 6 bases, leaving 6 bases of the junction unmatched. The CDR3 here is CAIRAGTGENSPLHF. CDR3 in DNA: TGTGCCATCAGGGCCGGGACAGGGGAGAATTCACCCCTCCACTTT.

The V gene is TRBV10-3, the J gene TRBJ1-2; D not certain. The CDR3 consists of 13 residues. Germline loops: CDR1 ENHRY, CDR2 SYGVKD. Trimming took 0 bases from V and 5 from J, leaving 7 bases between them. Here the CDR3 reads CAISESGQYGYTF. The CDR3 DNA reads as TGTGCCATCAGTGAGTCTGGCCAGTATGGCTACACCTTC.

This clonotype was seen more than once but under ten times. The chain links TRBV29-1 to TRBJ2-5; 7 nucleotides agree with TRBD1. The CDR3 length is 14 residues. Germline V gene sequence: CDR1 SQVTM, CDR2 ANQGSEA. V lost 6 bases and J lost 1; bases outside the gene matches: 8. The chain's CDR3 is CSVPRQGGQETQYF. For the CDR3, the DNA is TGCAGCGTCCCCCGACAGGGCGGCCAAGAGACCCAGTACTTC.

This clonotype was observed a handful of times. The chain recombines TRBV3-1 with TRBJ2-3; 8 bases map to TRBD2. Germline CDR1 LGHDT, CDR2 YNNKEL (reference sequence). V lost 3 bases and J lost 3; bases outside the gene matches: 14. The CDR3 is 18 amino acids. The CDR3 DNA is TGTGCCAGCAGCCAGAACAGGGTACTAGCGGCAGCAACAGATACGCAGTATTTT. It is translated as CASSQNRVLAAATDTQYF.

In DNA, the CDR3 is TGCGCCAGCAGCCAAGGAAGGGGCCCTTTCTCTGGGGCCAACGTCCTGACTTTC. Encoded protein: CASSQGRGPFSGANVLTF. The chain combines TRBV4-1 with TRBJ2-6; D possibly corresponds to TRBD1 (5 bases). The CDR3 sequence is 18 residues long. V was cut by 1 base and J by 0 bases, with 13 bases left in between. In germline, CDR1 is MGHRA, CDR2 YSYEKL.

The chain couples TRBV12-3 or TRBV12-4 to TRBJ1-2; a possible D gene is TRBD1 (5 bases). The V end was cut by 4 bases, the J end by 6 bases, with 18 bases between. CDR3 length: 15 residues. The CDR3 DNA reads as TGTGCCAGCAGTTCCGGACGGCGGACCAGGGATGGCTACACCTTC. This encodes CASSSGRRTRDGYTF.

The chain carries TRBV28 and TRBJ1-2; 9 bases are a match to TRBD1. Unmatched junction bases numbered 9, after V lost 6 bases and J lost 13 bases. This CDR3 has 12 amino acids. Germline V CDR1 and CDR2: MDHEN, SYDVKM. CDR3 nucleotides: TGTGCCAGCAGCCAGGGGGACAGGGATACCACCTTC. Its translation is CASSQGDRDTTF.

V and J are TRBV3-1 and TRBJ1-1; D not certain. Germline V lookup: CDR1 LGHDT, CDR2 YNNKEL (reference sequence). The CDR3 spans 14 residues. Trimming pared 4 bases from V and 4 bases from J, leaving 13 bases between. The CDR3 reads CASSRVGISTEAFF. As DNA, the CDR3 is TGTGCCAGCAGCCGAGTAGGGATTTCCACTGAAGCTTTCTTT.